These 27 T cell receptor beta chains share one sample of origin, sequenced in a study of technical replicates of blood from a few donors. Measured with immunoSEQ multiplex PCR; TCRdb has only the in-frame clones, and not every one. The sample has roughly 56,000 clones, 90% to 95% seen once. Sequencing was done on a sample of PBMCs. Receptor source: a human donor in good health. Some clones in this sample may be carry-over from other donors' samples.

The chain links TRBV4-1 to TRBJ2-7; 7 nucleotides line up with TRBD2. The CDR3 sequence is 14 residues long. Germline CDR1 MGHRA, CDR2 YSYEKL. The V and J ends lost 5 bases and 6 bases, in that order; junction bases with no gene match: 10. CDR3 sequence reads: CASSDQRGPLEQYF. The CDR3, as DNA: TGCGCCAGCAGCGACCAGCGGGGACCCCTCGAGCAGTACTTC.

J is TRBJ2-1 and V is TRBV13, with 9 bases identical to TRBD1. CDR1 is PRHDT, CDR2 FYEKMQ, per germline (reference sequence). The CDR3 covers 14 residues. With V trimmed by 5 bases and J by 6 bases, 5 bases remained unmatched. CDR3 coding DNA: TGTGCCAGCAGCCCCCGGGACAGGGCCAATGAGCAGTTCTTC. It specifies CASSPRDRANEQFF.

The chain recombines TRBV6-5 with TRBJ1-5; 8 bases are shared with TRBD1. The CDR3 is made up of 15 amino acids. V dropped 0 bases and J dropped 5; count of bases not matched to a gene: 3. Germline values: CDR1 MNHEY, CDR2 SVGAGI. CDR3 region: CASSYSTGADQPQHF. The CDR3 bases are TGTGCCAGCAGTTACTCGACAGGGGCGGATCAGCCCCAGCATTTT.

The V gene is TRBV6-6, the J gene TRBJ2-3, with D unresolved. V was shortened by 4 bases and J by 2 bases, with 7 bases between the two germline ends. Germline V gene data show CDR1 as MNHNY and CDR2 as SVGAGI (reference sequence). The CDR3 consists of 13 residues. The CDR3 DNA follows: TGTGCCAGCAGTTCGGAGAACACAGATACGCAGTATTTT. Amino acid sequence: CASSSENTDTQYF.

The chain combines TRBV5-1 with TRBJ2-7, with D maybe TRBD2 (5 bases). The CDR3 is made up of 15 amino acids. The V gene's germline CDR1 is SGHRS and CDR2 YFSETQ. Trimming stripped 5 bases from V and 4 bases from J, with 19 bases between. CDR3 region: CASSLGDWRGYEQYF. The CDR3 bases are TGCGCCAGCAGTCTGGGAGACTGGCGAGGATACGAGCAGTACTTC.

This clone came up a few times. J is TRBJ1-3 and V is TRBV4-1; 8 bases agree with TRBD1. From germline, CDR1 is MGHRA and CDR2 YSYEKL. The length of the CDR3 is 17 residues. V was clipped by 4 bases and J by 0 bases; unmatched bases: 8. The CDR3 here is CASSRPGQDPSGNTIYF. The CDR3 region has the DNA TGCGCCAGCAGCCGCCCGGGACAGGACCCCTCTGGAAACACCATATATTTT.

The chain carries TRBV7-9 and TRBJ1-2; D perhaps matches TRBD1 (6 bases). The CDR3 consists of 15 residues. Germline CDR1 and CDR2: SEHNR and FQNEAQ (reference sequence). V gave up 1 base and J gave up 3 bases, with 12 bases separating them. CDR3 sequence (DNA): TGTGCCAGCAGCTTAGATGTGGCAGGGGACTATGGCTACACCTTC. Translating it yields CASSLDVAGDYGYTF.

This clone was seen a single time. This chain connects TRBV6-6 to TRBJ2-1, with a tentative D call TRBD2 (6 bases). The V end lost 6 bases, the J end lost 2 bases, and 14 bases lay between the germline ends. CDR3 size: 15 residues. The germline CDR1 and CDR2 sequences are MNHNY and SVGAGI (reference sequence). In nucleotides, the CDR3 is TGTGCCAGCAGCCCAGGCCGGGGGACCTACAATGAGCAGTTCTTC. As protein: CASSPGRGTYNEQFF.

The V gene is TRBV15, the J gene TRBJ2-7; 10 positions match TRBD2. Looked up from germline, CDR1 is LNHNV and CDR2 is YYDKDF (reference sequence). This CDR3 is built from 18 residues. Unmatched junction bases numbered 12, after V lost 0 bases and J lost 4 bases. The CDR3 is CATSRDLSASGSWYEQYF. For the CDR3, the DNA is TGTGCCACCAGCAGAGACCTCTCGGCTAGCGGGAGTTGGTACGAGCAGTACTTC.

V usage is TRBV19 and J usage is TRBJ2-5; 9 bases are shared with TRBD2. This CDR3 is built from 16 residues. V lost 8 bases and J lost 4; bases outside the gene matches: 14. Germline V CDR1 and CDR2: LNHDA, SQIVND (reference sequence). CDR3 loop: CASSSHSGSVRETQYF. The CDR3 DNA follows: TGTGCCAGTTCCAGTCATAGCGGGAGTGTCCGAGAGACCCAGTACTTC.

The rearrangement joins TRBV11-3 to TRBJ2-3; 8 positions agree with TRBD2. CDR1 is SGHNT, CDR2 YENEEA, per germline. This CDR3 contains 15 residues. V shed 2 bases and J 4 bases; nucleotides not matched to a gene: 5. The CDR3 coding sequence is TGTGCCAGCAGCTTAAGGTCGGGAGGGGCAGATACGCAGTATTTT. Translating gives CASSLRSGGADTQYF.

This clone is a singleton in its sample. The rearrangement links TRBV7-2 to TRBJ2-1; 9 bases fit TRBD2. Germline lookup yields CDR1 SGHTA and CDR2 FQGNSA. The trim removed 2 bases at V and 7 bases at J, leaving 6 bases unmatched. This CDR3 has 15 residues. The CDR3 here is CASSLSAGGLNEQFF. The CDR3 DNA sequence: TGTGCCAGCAGCTTATCAGCGGGGGGCCTGAATGAGCAGTTCTTC.

The chain is built from TRBV11-2 and TRBJ2-7; weak D call: TRBD2 (6 bases). The CDR3 totals 13 residues. Looked up from germline, CDR1 is SGHAT and CDR2 is FQNNGV. V lost 9 bases and J 5 bases, leaving 17 bases between the germline ends. CDR3 loop: CASHDGGVHEQYF. The CDR3, as DNA: TGTGCCAGTCACGATGGAGGGGTCCACGAGCAGTACTTC.

The genes are TRBV19 and TRBJ2-1, with 10 nucleotides matching TRBD2. V lost 1 base and J lost 10; bases outside the gene matches: 7. This CDR3 is built from 15 residues. From germline, CDR1 is LNHDA and CDR2 SQIVND (reference sequence). This CDR3 reads CASSIVSGRAGEQFF. CDR3 nucleotide sequence: TGTGCCAGTAGTATAGTAAGCGGGAGGGCCGGGGAGCAGTTCTTC.

The chain is built from TRBV1 and TRBJ1-2; the table assigns TRBD1, which was not confirmed against the DNA. TRBV1 is recorded as a pseudogene. This CDR3 has 16 amino acids. The CDR3 reads CTDPRGPNRLNYGYTF. The CDR3, as DNA: TGCACGGACCCTAGGGGCCCTAATCGGCTAAACTATGGCTACACCTTC.

V usage is TRBV29-1 and J usage is TRBJ2-5; no reliable D call. CDR1 and CDR2 (germline): SQVTM, ANQGSEA. This CDR3 has 13 amino acids. With 5 bases removed from V and 0 bases from J, the gap between germline ends came to 10 bases. The CDR3 here is CSVPREDQETQYF. The CDR3 bases are TGCAGCGTTCCAAGAGAGGACCAAGAGACCCAGTACTTC.

V usage is TRBV7-9 and J usage is TRBJ2-7; D may be TRBD2 (6 bases). In germline, CDR1 is SEHNR, CDR2 FQNEAQ (reference sequence). The length of the CDR3 is 15 residues. The V end lost 3 bases, the J end lost 7 bases, and 19 bases lay between the germline ends. This CDR3 is CASSLGGPPRGEQYF. For the CDR3, the DNA is TGTGCCAGCAGCTTGGGGGGACCTCCGCGGGGTGAGCAGTACTTC.

As concerns this clone: An end of the junction does not agree with germline; a read error may underlie this. This chain joins TRBV6-9 and TRBJ2-7, with 8 bases that match TRBD2. CDR3 length equals 14 residues. Germline V gives CDR1 MNHGY, CDR2 SVAAGI. CDR3: CASSYTPCRSERGF. The CDR3 bases are TGTGCCAGCAGTTATACCCCTTGTAGATCCGAGCGGGGGTTC.

The chain couples TRBV4-3 to TRBJ1-1, with 11 nucleotides matching TRBD1. In germline, CDR1 is LGHNA, CDR2 YSLEER. Trimming took 6 bases from V and 4 from J; bases not matched to a gene: 1. The CDR3 runs to 13 residues. CDR3 residues: CASRGQGGTEAFF. As DNA, the CDR3 is TGCGCCAGCAGGGGACAGGGGGGCACTGAAGCTTTCTTT.

The chain couples TRBV5-1 to TRBJ2-1; 12 bases match TRBD2. Germline V CDR1 and CDR2: SGHRS, YFSETQ. The V gene end was trimmed by 4 bases and the J gene end by 8 bases; junction bases not matched to a gene: 7. The CDR3 is 15 residues long. CDR3 in amino acids: CASSETSGSSHEQFF. The CDR3 DNA reads TGCGCCAGCAGCGAGACTAGCGGGAGTTCCCATGAGCAGTTCTTC.

The chain has TRBV6-6 and TRBJ1-2; D remains unclear. CDR1 and CDR2 (germline): MNHNY, SVGAGI (reference sequence). The V end lost 10 bases, the J end lost 8 bases, and 11 bases lay between the germline ends. This CDR3 spans 10 amino acids. This chain's CDR3 is CATLSAGYTF. CDR3 sequence (DNA): TGTGCCACCCTTAGTGCCGGCTACACCTTC.

The rearrangement links TRBV7-3 to TRBJ2-3; unclear D gene. Germline loops: CDR1 SGHTA, CDR2 FQGTGA. This CDR3 spans 14 amino acids. V was shortened by 3 bases and J by 7 bases, with 14 bases between the two germline ends. CDR3 sequence (DNA): TGTGCCAGCAGCTTTGAGGCCGGTCTGAATACGCAGTATTTT. This sequence encodes CASSFEAGLNTQYF.

This clone has only one observation. J is TRBJ1-1 and V is TRBV5-6; tentative D call: TRBD1 (5 bases). In germline, CDR1 is SGHDT, CDR2 YYEEEE. This CDR3 region has 14 residues. Trimming left V 0 bases short and J 4 bases short, with 10 bases between. CDR3 coding DNA: TGTGCCAGCAGCTTGGATTCCGGGGGCACTGAAGCTTTCTTT. Protein sequence: CASSLDSGGTEAFF.

The V call is TRBV30, the J call TRBJ1-1; the match to TRBD1 covers 7 bases. The V segment lost 4 bases and the J segment 7 bases; nucleotides outside the gene matches: 15. This CDR3 region has 15 residues. The germline V gene has CDR1 GTSNPN and CDR2 SVGIG (reference sequence). The CDR3 DNA is TGTGCCTGGACCGAGAAGGGGGCGGTCTGGCGTGAAGCTTTCTTT. Protein product: CAWTEKGAVWREAFF. Supplemented by reference TRBV30 and TRBJ1-1, the full variable domain reads SQTIHQWPATLVQPVGSPLSLECTVEGTSNPNLYWYRQAAGRGLQLLFYSVGIGQISSEVPQNLSASRPQDRQFILSSKKLLLSDSGFYLCAWTEKGAVWREAFFGQGTRLTVV.

The CDR3 loop is CASSAGVQGRDSPLHF. The CDR3 bases are TGTGCCAGCAGCGCCGGCGTTCAGGGTAGGGATTCACCCCTCCACTTT. The chain employs TRBV5-4 and TRBJ1-6; TRBD1 might be the D (5 bases). There are 16 residues in the CDR3. Germline V gives CDR1 SGHNT, CDR2 YYREEE (reference sequence). Deletions cut 4 bases from V and 8 bases from J, with 19 bases between.

The chain couples TRBV5-1 to TRBJ2-1, with TRBD1 matching 7 bases. Germline trimming cut 1 base from V and 3 bases from J; bases unmatched to any gene: 7. Germline V gene data show CDR1 as SGHRS and CDR2 as YFSETQ. The length of the CDR3 is 16 residues. The CDR3 here is CASSLQGQVFYNEQFF. The CDR3, as DNA: TGCGCCAGCAGCTTGCAAGGACAGGTCTTCTACAATGAGCAGTTCTTC.

The chain links TRBV6-6 to TRBJ2-7, with 10 nucleotides matching TRBD2. Per the germline V gene, CDR1 is MNHNY and CDR2 is SVGAGI (reference sequence). J lost 1 base, V lost 4 bases, and 7 bases had no gene match. The CDR3 contains 16 residues. The CDR3 region has the DNA TGTGCCAGCAGTTCCTACCAGACTAGCGGGTCCTACGAGCAGTACTTC. This gives the protein CASSSYQTSGSYEQYF.